What follows are 16 T cell receptor beta chains derived from one specimen sequenced in a study of T-cell memory formation after mild COVID-19. A single record per CDR3 protein comes from TCRdb applying MiXCR to the 5' RACE reads. The sample contains around 390,000 distinct CDR3 sequences, 16% of which appear only once. The source material was PBMCs or a T cell subset sorted from them (not recorded which). Receptor source: a man aged 18 to 35 who had mild COVID-19 (a few samples of this study predate the infection). Cell type and time point are not known.

The genes are TRBV18 and TRBJ2-6; unclear D gene. V was clipped by 3 bases and J by 10 bases, with 10 bases between them. Germline V gene lookup returns CDR1 KGHSH and CDR2 LQKENI. The CDR3 is 13 amino acids. Written as DNA, the CDR3 is TGTGCCAGCTCACCGGGGAACTGGAACGTCCTGACTTTC. Translating gives CASSPGNWNVLTF.

This clonotype has only a few counts. The chain combines TRBV12-3 or TRBV12-4 with TRBJ2-7; perhaps TRBD2 as D (6 bases). The V end lost 6 bases, the J end lost 5 bases, and 14 bases lay between the germline ends. The CDR3 is made up of 13 amino acids. CDR3 amino acids: CASSRGTWNEQYF. CDR3 nucleotides: TGTGCCAGCAGCCGCGGGACTTGGAACGAGCAGTACTTC.

The chain combines TRBV9 with TRBJ2-1; a weak D match, TRBD2 (6 bases). The V gene's germline CDR1 is SGDLS and CDR2 YYNGEE. V gave up 0 bases and J gave up 8 bases, with 21 bases separating them. This CDR3 has 17 amino acids. The CDR3 sequence is CASSVVGGGASSDEQFF. CDR3 in DNA: TGTGCCAGCAGCGTAGTGGGTGGCGGGGCGTCCTCCGATGAGCAGTTCTTC. Looking up the rest from reference TRBV9 and TRBJ2-1 gives the full variable domain: DSGVTQTPKHLITATGQRVTLRCSPRSGDLSVYWYQQSLDQGLQFLIQYYNGEERAKGNILERFSAQQFPDLHSELNLSSLELGDSALYFCASSVVGGGASSDEQFFGPGTRLTVL.

V is TRBV5-1 and J is TRBJ1-1, with D perhaps TRBD1 (5 bases). The CDR3 loop spans 16 amino acids. CDR1 is SGHRS and CDR2 is YFSETQ in the germline V gene. Trimming removed 3 bases at V and 0 bases at J, with 15 bases between. CDR3 DNA sequence: TGCGCCAGCAGCTCCCAAGGACCGGGGGTGAACACTGAAGCTTTCTTT. Translating it yields CASSSQGPGVNTEAFF. The full variable domain, its missing parts supplied by reference TRBV5-1 and TRBJ1-1, is KAGVTQTPRYLIKTRGQQVTLSCSPISGHRSVSWYQQTPGQGLQFLFEYFSETQRNKGNFPGRFSGRQFSNSRSEMNVSTLELGDSALYLCASSSQGPGVNTEAFFGQGTRLTVV.

V usage is TRBV28 and J usage is TRBJ1-4; D is possibly TRBD1 (5 bases). The CDR3 consists of 16 residues. The germline CDR1 and CDR2 sequences are MDHEN and SYDVKM. V lost 1 base to trimming and J lost 0 bases, with 9 bases between them. This chain's CDR3 is CASSLSGVATNEKLFF. The CDR3 nucleotides read TGTGCCAGCAGTTTATCGGGGGTAGCAACTAATGAAAAACTGTTTTTT.

V is TRBV12-3 or TRBV12-4 and J is TRBJ1-2, with D unclear. Trimming shortened V by 6 bases and J by 1 base, and 9 bases separated the two germline ends. The CDR3 contains 13 residues. DNA of the CDR3: TGTGCCAGCAGCACCTCCGGTAACTATGGCTACACCTTC. Its protein is CASSTSGNYGYTF.

The chain couples TRBV28 to TRBJ2-7; D is perhaps TRBD1 (5 bases). Germline lookup yields CDR1 MDHEN and CDR2 SYDVKM. This CDR3 is 13 amino acids long. V shed 7 bases and J shed 0 bases, with 10 bases lying between them. The CDR3 nucleotides are TGTGCCAGCACTCACAGGAACTCCTACGAGCAGTACGTC. Translation gives CASTHRNSYEQYV.

This clonotype was seen only a few times. This chain uses TRBV27 with TRBJ1-2; maybe TRBD1 (5 bases). CDR1 is MNHEY and CDR2 is SMNVEV in the germline V gene (reference sequence). CDR3 length: 13 amino acids. The V and J ends lost 6 bases and 4 bases respectively, with 12 bases between them. This chain's CDR3 is CASSPQGTYGYTF. In DNA, the CDR3 is TGTGCCAGCAGCCCCCAGGGCACCTATGGCTACACCTTC.

This clonotype was detected a few times. The rearrangement uses TRBV6-5 and TRBJ1-4; the D is unclear. CDR1 and CDR2 (germline): MNHEY, SVGAGI. The CDR3 has 15 amino acids. The V gene lost 0 bases and the J gene lost 1 base, with 6 bases spanning the gap. CDR3 sequence (DNA): TGTGCCAGCAGTTACTCAACACGAACTAATGAAAAACTGTTTTTT. Translating it yields CASSYSTRTNEKLFF.

This chain connects TRBV14 to TRBJ2-6; no reliable D call. Trimming pared 4 bases from V and 2 bases from J, leaving 9 bases between. CDR1 is SGHDN and CDR2 is FVKESK in the germline V gene. There are 15 residues in the CDR3. CDR3 sequence (DNA): TGTGCCAGCAGCCGTGAAAGGGCTGGGGCCAACGTCCTGACTTTC. Translation gives CASSRERAGANVLTF.

The V gene is TRBV6-5, the J gene TRBJ1-1; tentative D call: TRBD1 (5 bases). Trimming stripped 0 bases from V and 0 bases from J, with 14 bases between. The germline gives CDR1 MNHEY, CDR2 SVGAGI. The CDR3 has 17 amino acids. The CDR3 here is CASSYSEQDVMNTEAFF. The CDR3 DNA reads as TGTGCCAGCAGTTACTCGGAACAGGACGTCATGAACACTGAAGCTTTCTTT.

This clonotype was seen more than once but under ten times. The chain joins TRBV15 to TRBJ1-2; no clear D gene. V lost 5 bases and J 12 bases, leaving 19 bases between the germline ends. The CDR3 extends over 13 amino acids. Germline values: CDR1 LNHNV, CDR2 YYDKDF (reference sequence). The CDR3 sequence: CATSSRREGDNTF. The DNA of the CDR3 is TGTGCCACCAGCTCACGAAGGGAGGGTGATAACACCTTC.

This clonotype was recorded at least ten times. The chain couples TRBV29-1 to TRBJ2-1, with 8 bases that match TRBD1. The J segment lost 5 bases and the V segment lost 8 bases, leaving 2 bases of the junction unmatched. From germline, CDR1 is SQVTM and CDR2 ANQGSEA. The CDR3 loop spans 11 amino acids. CDR3 loop: CSTGQDNEQFF. The CDR3 coding sequence is TGCAGCACGGGACAGGACAATGAGCAGTTCTTC.

The chain employs TRBV6-4 and TRBJ2-7; TRBD1 matches at 9 bases. The CDR3 totals 17 residues. Looked up from germline, CDR1 is MRHNA and CDR2 is SNTAGT. The V gene end was trimmed by 6 bases and the J gene end by 6 bases; junction bases not matched to a gene: 18. DNA of the CDR3: TGTGCCAGCAGCCTTTGTGGGGACAGGGAGGAGTGTGGCGAGCAGTACGTC. Translation gives CASSLCGDREECGEQYV.

This clonotype appeared a few times. The V gene is TRBV7-2, the J gene TRBJ1-1; no reliable D call. V lost 2 bases, J lost 0 bases, and 7 bases lay in between. This CDR3 comprises 14 residues. Germline assignment: CDR1 SGHTA and CDR2 FQGNSA. The CDR3 reads CASSLFSMNTEAFF. CDR3 nucleotide sequence: TGTGCCAGCAGCTTATTTTCGATGAACACTGAAGCTTTCTTT.

This clonotype has more than one count but fewer than ten. The chain is built from TRBV6-6 and TRBJ2-6; 7 nucleotides line up with TRBD1. J gave up 7 bases and V 5 bases, and 8 bases lay outside the gene matches. CDR3 size: 15 residues. Looked up from germline, CDR1 is MNHNY and CDR2 is SVGAGI (reference sequence). The CDR3: CASSPQGEDANVLTF. In DNA, the CDR3 is TGTGCCAGCAGTCCCCAGGGGGAAGATGCCAACGTCCTGACTTTC.